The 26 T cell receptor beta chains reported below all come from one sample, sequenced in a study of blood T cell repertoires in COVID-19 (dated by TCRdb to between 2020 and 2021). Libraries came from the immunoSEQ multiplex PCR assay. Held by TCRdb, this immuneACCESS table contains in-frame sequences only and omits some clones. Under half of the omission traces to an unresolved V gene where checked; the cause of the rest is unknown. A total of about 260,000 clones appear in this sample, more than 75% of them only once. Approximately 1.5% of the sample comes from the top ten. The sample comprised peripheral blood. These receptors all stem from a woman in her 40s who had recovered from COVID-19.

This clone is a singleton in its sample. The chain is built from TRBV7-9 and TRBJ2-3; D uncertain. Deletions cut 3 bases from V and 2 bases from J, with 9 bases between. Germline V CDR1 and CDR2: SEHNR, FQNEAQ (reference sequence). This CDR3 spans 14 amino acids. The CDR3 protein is CASSFRVFTDTQYF. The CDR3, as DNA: TGTGCCAGCAGCTTCCGGGTTTTCACAGATACGCAGTATTTT.

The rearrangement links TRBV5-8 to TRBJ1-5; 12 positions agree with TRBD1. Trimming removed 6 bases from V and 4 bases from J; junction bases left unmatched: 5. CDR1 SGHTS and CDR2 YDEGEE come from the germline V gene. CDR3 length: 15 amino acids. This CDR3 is CASTRGQGANQPQHF. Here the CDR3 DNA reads TGTGCCAGCACCCGGGGACAGGGGGCAAATCAGCCCCAGCATTTT. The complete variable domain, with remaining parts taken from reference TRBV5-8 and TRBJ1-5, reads EAGVTQSPTHLIKTRGQQATLRCSPISGHTSVYWYQQALGLGLQFLLWYDEGEERNRGNFPPRFSGRQFPNYSSELNVNALELEDSALYLCASTRGQGANQPQHFGDGTRLSIL.

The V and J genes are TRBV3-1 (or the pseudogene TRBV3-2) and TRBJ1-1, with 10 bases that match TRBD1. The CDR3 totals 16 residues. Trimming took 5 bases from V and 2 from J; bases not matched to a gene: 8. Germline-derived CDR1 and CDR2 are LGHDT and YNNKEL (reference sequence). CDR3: CASSFGQGDINTEAFF. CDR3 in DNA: TGTGCCAGCAGCTTTGGACAGGGGGATATAAACACTGAAGCTTTCTTT.

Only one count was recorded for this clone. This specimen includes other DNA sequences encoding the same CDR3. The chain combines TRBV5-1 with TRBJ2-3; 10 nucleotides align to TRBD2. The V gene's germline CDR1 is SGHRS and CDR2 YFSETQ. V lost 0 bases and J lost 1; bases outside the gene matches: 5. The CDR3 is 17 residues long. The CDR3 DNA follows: TGCGCCAGCAGCTTGGATCCAGCGGGGGGGGGCACAGATACGCAGTATTTT. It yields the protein CASSLDPAGGGTDTQYF.

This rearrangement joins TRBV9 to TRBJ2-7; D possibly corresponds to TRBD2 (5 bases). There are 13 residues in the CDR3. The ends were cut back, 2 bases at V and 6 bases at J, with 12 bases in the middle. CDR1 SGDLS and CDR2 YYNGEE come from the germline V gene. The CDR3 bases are TGTGCCAGCAGCGTGAACGGGGTAGGCGAGCAGTACTTC. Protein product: CASSVNGVGEQYF.

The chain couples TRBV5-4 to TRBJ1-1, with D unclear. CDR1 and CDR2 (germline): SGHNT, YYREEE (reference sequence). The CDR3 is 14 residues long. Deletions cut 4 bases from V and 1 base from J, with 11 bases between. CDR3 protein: CASSRPAENTEAFF. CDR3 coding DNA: TGTGCCAGCAGCCGGCCAGCGGAGAACACTGAAGCTTTCTTT. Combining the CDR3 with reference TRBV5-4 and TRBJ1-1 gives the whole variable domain ETGVTQSPTHLIKTRGQQVTLRCSSQSGHNTVSWYQQALGQGPQFIFQYYREEENGRGNFPPRFSGLQFPNYSSELNVNALELDDSALYLCASSRPAENTEAFFGQGTRLTVV.

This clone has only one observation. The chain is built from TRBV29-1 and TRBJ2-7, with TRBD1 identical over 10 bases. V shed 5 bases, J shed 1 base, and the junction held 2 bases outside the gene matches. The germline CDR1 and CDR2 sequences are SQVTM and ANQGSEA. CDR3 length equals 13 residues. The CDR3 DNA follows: TGCAGCGTTTGGACAGGGGGTTCCTACGAGCAGTACTTC. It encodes CSVWTGGSYEQYF.

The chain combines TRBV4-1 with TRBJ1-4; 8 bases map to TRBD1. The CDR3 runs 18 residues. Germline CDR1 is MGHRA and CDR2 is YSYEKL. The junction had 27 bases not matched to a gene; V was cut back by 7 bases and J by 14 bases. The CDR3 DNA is TGCGCCAGCATCACGACCTCTGGACAGGGAGTAATGAAAAAGGGGCTGTTTTTT. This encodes CASITTSGQGVMKKGLFF.

The CDR3 is CASSVAAGGTGETQYF. The CDR3 region has the DNA TGTGCCAGCAGCGTAGCGGCGGGGGGTACCGGGGAGACCCAGTACTTC. The chain couples TRBV9 to TRBJ2-5; 8 bases agree with TRBD2. Per the germline V gene, CDR1 is SGDLS and CDR2 is YYNGEE. V lost 0 bases to trimming and J lost 5 bases; unmatched junction nucleotides: 9. The CDR3 runs 16 residues.

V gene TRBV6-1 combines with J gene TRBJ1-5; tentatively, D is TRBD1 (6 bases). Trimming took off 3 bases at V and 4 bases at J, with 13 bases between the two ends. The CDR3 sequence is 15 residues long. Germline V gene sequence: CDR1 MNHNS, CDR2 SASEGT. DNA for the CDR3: TGTGCCAGCAGTGAGTTCAGGGGCCCAAATCAGCCCCAGCATTTT. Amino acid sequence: CASSEFRGPNQPQHF.

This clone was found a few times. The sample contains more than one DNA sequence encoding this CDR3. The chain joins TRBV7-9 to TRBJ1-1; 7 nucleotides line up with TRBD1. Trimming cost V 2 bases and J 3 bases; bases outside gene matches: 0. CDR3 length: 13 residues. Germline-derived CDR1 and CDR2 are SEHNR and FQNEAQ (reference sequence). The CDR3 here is CASSLTGDTEAFF. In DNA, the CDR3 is TGTGCCAGCAGCTTAACAGGGGACACTGAAGCTTTCTTT.

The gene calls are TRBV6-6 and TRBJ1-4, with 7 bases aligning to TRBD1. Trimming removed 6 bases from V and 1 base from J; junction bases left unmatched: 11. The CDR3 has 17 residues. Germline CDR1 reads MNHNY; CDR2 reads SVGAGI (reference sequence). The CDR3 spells CASSRRGYRGTNEKLFF. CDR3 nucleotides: TGTGCCAGCAGCCGAAGGGGGTACAGGGGAACTAATGAAAAACTGTTTTTT.

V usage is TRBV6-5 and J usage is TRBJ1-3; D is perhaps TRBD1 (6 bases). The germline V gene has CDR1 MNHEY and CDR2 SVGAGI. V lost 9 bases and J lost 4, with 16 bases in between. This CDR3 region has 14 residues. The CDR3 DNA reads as TGTGCCAGTTCCGCCCAGCAGGGGGGAAACACCATATATTTT. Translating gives CASSAQQGGNTIYF.

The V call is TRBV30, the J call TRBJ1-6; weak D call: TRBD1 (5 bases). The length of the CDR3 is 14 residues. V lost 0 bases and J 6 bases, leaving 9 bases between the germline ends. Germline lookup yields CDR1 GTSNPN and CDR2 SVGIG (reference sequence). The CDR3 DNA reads TGTGCCTGGAGTGTAGACAGCCTTAATTCACCCCTCCACTTT. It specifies CAWSVDSLNSPLHF.

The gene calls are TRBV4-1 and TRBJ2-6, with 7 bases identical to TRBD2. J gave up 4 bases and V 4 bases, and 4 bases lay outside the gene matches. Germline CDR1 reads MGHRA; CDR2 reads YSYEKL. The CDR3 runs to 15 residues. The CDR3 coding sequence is TGCGCCAGCAGCCCAAGCGGGGCCGGGGCCAACGTCCTGACTTTC. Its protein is CASSPSGAGANVLTF.

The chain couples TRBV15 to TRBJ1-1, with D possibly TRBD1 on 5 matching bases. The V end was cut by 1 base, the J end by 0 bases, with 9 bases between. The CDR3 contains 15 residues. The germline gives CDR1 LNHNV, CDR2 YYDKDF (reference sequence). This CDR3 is CATSRGGAMNTEAFF. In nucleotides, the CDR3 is TGTGCCACCAGCAGAGGCGGGGCCATGAACACTGAAGCTTTCTTT.

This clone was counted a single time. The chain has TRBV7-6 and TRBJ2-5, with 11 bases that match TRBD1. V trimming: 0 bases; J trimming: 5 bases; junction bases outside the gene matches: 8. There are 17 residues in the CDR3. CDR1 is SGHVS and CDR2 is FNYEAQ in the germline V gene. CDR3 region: CASSLAPPGQGGETQYF. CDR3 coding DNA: TGTGCCAGCAGCTTAGCCCCTCCGGGACAGGGGGGGGAGACCCAGTACTTC.

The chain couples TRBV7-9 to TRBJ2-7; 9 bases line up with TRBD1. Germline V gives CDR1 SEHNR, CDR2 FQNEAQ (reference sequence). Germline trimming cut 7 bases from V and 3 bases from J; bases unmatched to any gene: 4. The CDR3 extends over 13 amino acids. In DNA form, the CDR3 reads TGTGCCAGCACCCGGACAGGGGTCTACGAGCAGTACTTC. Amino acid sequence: CASTRTGVYEQYF.

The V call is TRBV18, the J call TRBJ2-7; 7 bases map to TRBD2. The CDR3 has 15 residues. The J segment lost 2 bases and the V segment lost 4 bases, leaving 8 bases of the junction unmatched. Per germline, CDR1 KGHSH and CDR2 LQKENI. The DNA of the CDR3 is TGTGCCAGCTCACTAATGGCTAGCGGCGCCTACGAGCAGTACTTC. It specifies CASSLMASGAYEQYF.

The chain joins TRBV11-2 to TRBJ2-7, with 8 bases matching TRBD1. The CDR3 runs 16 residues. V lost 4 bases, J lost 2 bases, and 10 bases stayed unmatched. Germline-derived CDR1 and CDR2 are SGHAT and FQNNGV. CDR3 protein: CASSYWTGNIAYEQYF. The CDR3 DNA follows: TGTGCCAGCAGCTACTGGACAGGGAACATCGCCTACGAGCAGTACTTC.

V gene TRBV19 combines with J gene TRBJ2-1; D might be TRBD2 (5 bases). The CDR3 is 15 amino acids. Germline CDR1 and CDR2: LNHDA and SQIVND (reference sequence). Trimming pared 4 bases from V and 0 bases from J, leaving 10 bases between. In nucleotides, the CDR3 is TGTGCCAGTAGTACTCCCCGGGACTCCTACAATGAGCAGTTCTTC. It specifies CASSTPRDSYNEQFF.

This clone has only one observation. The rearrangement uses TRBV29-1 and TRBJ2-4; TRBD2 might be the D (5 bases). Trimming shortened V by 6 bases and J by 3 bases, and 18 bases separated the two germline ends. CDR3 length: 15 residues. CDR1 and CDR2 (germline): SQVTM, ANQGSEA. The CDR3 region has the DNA TGCAGCGTCGCCTATTCGGGGAAGGGCAAAAACATTCAGTACTTC. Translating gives CSVAYSGKGKNIQYF. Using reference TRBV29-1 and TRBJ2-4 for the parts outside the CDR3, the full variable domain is SAVISQKPSRDICQRGTSLTIQCQVDSQVTMMFWYRQQPGQSLTLIATANQGSEATYESGFVIDKFPISRPNLTFSTLTVSNMSPEDSSIYLCSVAYSGKGKNIQYFGAGTRLSVL.

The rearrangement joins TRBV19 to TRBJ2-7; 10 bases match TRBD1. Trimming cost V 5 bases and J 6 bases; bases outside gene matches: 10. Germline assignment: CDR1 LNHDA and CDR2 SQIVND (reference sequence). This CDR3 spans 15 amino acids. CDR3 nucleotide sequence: TGTGCCAGTAGTCCCCGGGACAGGGGACTAGGCGAGCAGTACTTC. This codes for CASSPRDRGLGEQYF.

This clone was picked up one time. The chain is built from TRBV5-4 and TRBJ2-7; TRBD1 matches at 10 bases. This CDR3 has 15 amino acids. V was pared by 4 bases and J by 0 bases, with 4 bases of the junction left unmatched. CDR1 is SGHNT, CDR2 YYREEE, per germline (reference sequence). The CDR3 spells CASSTRQGASYEQYF. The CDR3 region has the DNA TGTGCCAGCAGCACAAGACAGGGGGCCTCCTACGAGCAGTACTTC.

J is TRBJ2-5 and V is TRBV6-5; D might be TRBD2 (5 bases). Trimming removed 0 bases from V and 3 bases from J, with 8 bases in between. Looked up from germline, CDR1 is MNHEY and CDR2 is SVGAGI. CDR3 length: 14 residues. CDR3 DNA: TGTGCCAGCAGTTACTCGACGGAGGAAGAGACCCAGTACTTC. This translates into CASSYSTEEETQYF.

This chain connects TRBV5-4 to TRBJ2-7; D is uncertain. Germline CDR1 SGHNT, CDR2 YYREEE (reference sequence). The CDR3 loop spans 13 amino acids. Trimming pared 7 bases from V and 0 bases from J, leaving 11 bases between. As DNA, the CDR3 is TGTGCCAGCTCCGAGCCTAGCTCCTACGAGCAGTACTTC. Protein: CASSEPSSYEQYF.